These 5 T cell receptor beta chains originate from one sample sequenced in a study of blood T cell repertoires in COVID-19. Libraries were prepared by immunoSEQ multiplex PCR; TCRdb keeps only in-frame clonotypes and omits some of them. Of 180,000 or so clones listed, approximately 83% are singletons. Material for sequencing was peripheral blood. These receptors originate from a woman aged 40 to 50 with COVID-19, enrolled during active disease.

This chain links TRBV9 with TRBJ2-2; D is possibly TRBD2 (6 bases). Germline CDR1 is SGDLS and CDR2 is YYNGEE. The CDR3 is 15 residues long. V was pared by 2 bases and J by 4 bases, with 12 bases between. CDR3 sequence reads: CASSVYGSGTGELFF. The CDR3 coding sequence is TGTGCCAGCAGCGTCTACGGGAGCGGCACCGGGGAGCTGTTTTTT.

This clone has a single count. The chain recombines TRBV7-9 with TRBJ1-5, with TRBD1 as a possible D gene (5 bases). Germline CDR1 SEHNR, CDR2 FQNEAQ (reference sequence). Trimming took off 0 bases at V and 5 bases at J, with 11 bases between the two ends. The CDR3 length is 15 residues. Here the CDR3 reads CASSLAGGQDQPQHF. CDR3 coding DNA: TGTGCCAGCAGCTTAGCGGGGGGTCAGGATCAGCCCCAGCATTTT.

About this clone: The identical CDR3 is also encoded by other nucleotide sequences in the sample. This chain joins TRBV27 and TRBJ1-2; the match to TRBD1 covers 7 bases. Trimming at V came to 0 bases and at J to 1 base, leaving 2 bases not matched to a gene. The germline gives CDR1 MNHEY, CDR2 SMNVEV (reference sequence). This CDR3 comprises 15 residues. This CDR3 reads CASSLSGQFNYGYTF. Written as DNA, the CDR3 is TGTGCCAGCAGTTTATCGGGACAGTTTAACTATGGCTACACCTTC.

The chain joins TRBV9 to TRBJ1-1; D is ambiguous. Germline V gene sequence: CDR1 SGDLS, CDR2 YYNGEE. The length of the CDR3 is 13 residues. The germline V and J ends were trimmed by 0 bases and 4 bases, with 7 bases remaining between them. The CDR3 DNA follows: TGTGCCAGCAGCGTAGGAGTCTCCACTGAAGCTTTCTTT. Translating it yields CASSVGVSTEAFF. The entire variable domain, with the rest obtained from reference TRBV9 and TRBJ1-1, is as follows: DSGVTQTPKHLITATGQRVTLRCSPRSGDLSVYWYQQSLDQGLQFLIQYYNGEERAKGNILERFSAQQFPDLHSELNLSSLELGDSALYFCASSVGVSTEAFFGQGTRLTVV.

The V gene is TRBV28, the J gene TRBJ2-3; D not resolved. Per germline, CDR1 MDHEN and CDR2 SYDVKM. V was pared by 3 bases and J by 0 bases, with 7 bases between. The CDR3 is 14 amino acids. CDR3 loop: CASSFMESTDTQYF. In DNA, the CDR3 is TGTGCCAGCAGTTTTATGGAGAGCACAGATACGCAGTATTTT.